This TCR beta chain was identified during a study of T cells in Graves' hyperthyroidism and ophthalmopathy (dated by TCRdb to about 2019). With regard to the full study: Peripheral blood samples were taken at the time of initial diagnosis, prior to any treatment. To identify distinguishing TCR V-J signatures, a discovery cohort of around 100 patients was used, comprising some 45 with Graves' ophthalmopathy and some 60 with stable Graves' hyperthyroidism. Prospective prediction of ophthalmopathy was tested in an independent validation cohort of fewer than 20 hyperthyroidism patients and approximately 17 patients who later progressed to ophthalmopathy. The roughly 90 discovery patients were divided at random into training and test sets in a 7:3 ratio. In addition, the study compared T-cell repertoires in thyroid tissue and in blood from several Graves' hyperthyroidism patients. After sampling, hyperthyroidism patients received methimazole starting at 30 mg daily, and ophthalmopathy patients received high-dose intravenous methylprednisolone. TCR Vbeta CDR3 sequencing of roughly 140 peripheral blood samples (under 45 ophthalmopathy, 75 or so hyperthyroidism and roughly 17 progressor patients) is reported in the paper.

CDR1 and CDR2, per the germline V gene (reference sequence), are GTSNPN and SVGIG. The cysteine opens and the phenylalanine closes a CDR3 of 14 amino acids. The kept DNA is CDR3 alone, 42 bases in frame from the first base. V lost 0 bases and J lost 3 bases; the stretch between them is 9 bases long. The paper as a whole reports these results and caveats: Blood samples also contained most of the expanded thyroid clonotypes (frequency above 0.001), which suggests that blood repertoires may reflect thyroid immune responses. In validation, the model predicted progression to ophthalmopathy with 55% to 71% sensitivity and around 72% specificity, a median of roughly seven months before onset. In cross-validation, a model built on a 13 V-J signature told ophthalmopathy apart from stable hyperthyroidism with approximately 90% sensitivity and roughly 82% specificity, and in testing the same model reached 80%/75%. No statistical method was used to set the sample size in advance, and investigators knew the group allocation.

In its sample, this clonotype was seen many times. Its antigen is currently not known. No base quality values were provided; no much bigger clone lies one nucleotide off. Stable Graves' hyperthyroidism was defined as no progression to ophthalmopathy during 18 months of follow-up. Hyperthyroidism patients were aged 18 to 65 years and newly diagnosed, with disease duration of less than 2 months. Patients with uncontrolled infections, other autoimmune diseases, pregnancy or lactation were excluded. Diagnoses were established on the basis of clinical symptoms, serum thyroxine and TRAb, thyroid ultrasound, and orbital computed tomography. Ficoll-Paque density gradient centrifugation was used to isolate PBMCs from approximately 11 ml of fresh peripheral blood. Total RNA was extracted using Trizol reagent, and RNA quality was assessed on an Agilent 2100 Bioanalyzer. The TCR beta CDR3 regions were amplified from the RNA transcripts. The first round of RT-PCR for the TCR CDR3 was performed with the HTBI primer set and the Qiagen OneStep RT-PCR kit. A second multiplex PCR round built the libraries, followed by size selection and purification. The libraries were sequenced on an Illumina HiSeq2000 using paired-end 100 bp reads. In the authors' own workflow: SOAPnuke was used to process the raw data, removing reads that contained adapters or uncalled bases, had a mean Phred below 15, or lacked an exact match to the constant primer or identifier. High-quality paired reads were merged using COPE v1.2.5, and each unique nucleotide sequence was defined as a clonotype. MiTCR v1.1 was used to align the clonotypes against IMGT TRBV, TRBD and TRBJ reference segments. Only V-J combinations with frequency above 0.0001, covering roughly 99% of repertoires, were analysed. The TCS score was defined as F50 (clonal expansion) divided by E x V (chaos), with BLOSUM62-based TCRdist calculated between CDR3 peptides within each V-J. Welch's t-statistics and random forest reduced fewer than 600 V-J features to roughly 13, which were used in a naive Bayes classifier (R e1071). The raw public data were reprocessed by TCRdb itself: fastp quality trimming at Q25, MiXCR clonotype calling, in-frame beta chains only. Under each unique CDR3 protein, matching rows form one entry showing the most common genes and DNA. V and J calls and clone size were set by TCRdb, not the authors. The sample yields about 590,000 distinct CDR3 sequences; 15% to 19% were counted once. Under 8% of the sample belongs to the ten largest clones.

Recombination joined TRBV30 with TRBJ1-5; the D gene identity is not certain. Sequenced sample: blood. This TCR came from a woman in her twenties or thirties with Graves' hyperthyroidism. The CDR3 region: CAWSVQGINQPQHF. The DNA is TGTGCCTGGAGTGTACAAGGGATCAATCAGCCCCAGCATTTT.